The 28 T cell receptor beta chains listed next were all sequenced from one sample in a study of CD8+ T cells in alopecia areata. RNA, once extracted, was reverse transcribed into cDNA for use as the sequencing template. The method was immunoSEQ multiplex PCR; TCRdb's version includes in-frame clones alone and lacks a portion of them. This sample has 200,000 to 250,000 clones; about three fifths occur once, and the top ten carry just over 0.45%. The material sequenced was CD4+ T cells sorted from blood, taken at week 0. All receptors derive from a human donor with alopecia areata.

The chain recombines TRBV5-1 with TRBJ1-2, with TRBD1 identical over 10 bases. V was pared by 4 bases and J by 4 bases, with 4 bases of the junction left unmatched. The germline CDR1 and CDR2 sequences are SGHRS and YFSETQ. This CDR3 has 14 residues. The CDR3 DNA is TGCGCCAGCAGCACGGACAGGGGGATCTATGGCTACACCTTC. Translation gives CASSTDRGIYGYTF.

In its sample, this clone was seen a few times. The rearrangement uses TRBV5-1 and TRBJ1-2; 7 positions match TRBD1. This CDR3 has 14 amino acids. CDR1 and CDR2 from the germline V gene are SGHRS and YFSETQ. The ends lost 5 bases at V and 2 bases at J; junction bases unmatched: 6. CDR3 protein: CASRGGQANYGYTF. The CDR3 DNA follows: TGCGCCAGCAGGGGCGGACAGGCGAACTATGGCTACACCTTC.

The rearrangement uses TRBV7-8 and TRBJ1-5, with 7 bases identical to TRBD1. After removal of 6 bases from V and 6 bases from J, the junction contained 11 bases not matched to a gene. CDR1 SGHVS and CDR2 FQNEAQ come from the germline V gene. This CDR3 contains 15 residues. The CDR3 coding sequence is TGTGCCAGCAGTTTCGACAGGGTTTATGGTCAGCCCCAGCATTTT. This sequence encodes CASSFDRVYGQPQHF.

This rearrangement joins TRBV7-3 to TRBJ2-1, with 11 bases matching TRBD2. The length of the CDR3 is 15 residues. V trimming: 4 bases; J trimming: 5 bases; junction bases outside the gene matches: 4. In germline, CDR1 is SGHTA, CDR2 FQGTGA. CDR3 protein: CASSSLAGGNNEQFF. The CDR3 coding sequence is TGTGCCAGCAGCTCCCTAGCGGGAGGTAACAATGAGCAGTTCTTC.

The V gene is TRBV29-1, the J gene TRBJ1-2, with D possibly matching TRBD1 (6 bases). V lost 0 bases, J lost 8 bases, and 22 bases lay in between. CDR1 is SQVTM and CDR2 is ANQGSEA in the germline V gene. The CDR3 spans 16 residues. The CDR3 DNA is TGCAGCGTTGAAGATCATCGGCCAGACAGGTTTGGAGGCTACACCTTC. Translated: CSVEDHRPDRFGGYTF.

V gene TRBV9 combines with J gene TRBJ2-1; the D is unclear. Germline V gives CDR1 SGDLS, CDR2 YYNGEE. The V and J ends lost 0 bases and 6 bases respectively, with 7 bases between them. The CDR3 is 13 residues long. This CDR3 reads CASSVVQRNEQFF. Here the CDR3 DNA reads TGTGCCAGCAGCGTAGTGCAGCGCAATGAGCAGTTCTTC.

This clone has only one observation. The chain employs TRBV11-2 and TRBJ2-7; TRBD2 matches at 9 bases. Looked up from germline, CDR1 is SGHAT and CDR2 is FQNNGV. Unmatched junction bases numbered 4, after V lost 4 bases and J lost 0 bases. The CDR3 spans 15 residues. The CDR3 DNA reads TGTGCCAGCAGCTACTCTAGCGGGGCCTCCTACGAGCAGTACTTC. It yields the protein CASSYSSGASYEQYF.

The chain is built from TRBV30 and TRBJ2-7; possibly TRBD1 for D (6 bases). Looked up from germline, CDR1 is GTSNPN and CDR2 is SVGIG (reference sequence). CDR3 length: 14 residues. V was trimmed by 0 bases and J by 2 bases, leaving 11 bases between them. The CDR3 nucleotides are TGTGCCTGGAGTGTCACCCAGGGGACCTACGAGCAGTACTTC. Its translation: CAWSVTQGTYEQYF.

V usage is TRBV13 and J usage is TRBJ2-7; D could derive from TRBD1 or TRBD2 (6 bases each). The CDR3 extends over 15 amino acids. Germline V gives CDR1 PRHDT, CDR2 FYEKMQ (reference sequence). V was clipped by 0 bases and J by 5 bases, with 14 bases between them. The chain's CDR3 is CASSLGRSRGHEQYF. In DNA form, the CDR3 reads TGTGCCAGCAGCTTAGGAAGGAGTCGGGGGCACGAGCAGTACTTC.

The genes are TRBV27 and TRBJ1-1; unclear D gene. Deletions cut 3 bases from V and 1 base from J, with 12 bases between. CDR3 size: 15 residues. Germline values: CDR1 MNHEY, CDR2 SMNVEV (reference sequence). The CDR3 DNA sequence: TGTGCCAGCAGTTTTTCCCGTCAATGGAACACTGAAGCTTTCTTT. Residues: CASSFSRQWNTEAFF.

The chain couples TRBV30 to TRBJ1-1, with TRBD1 matching over 7 bases. The CDR3 is 16 residues long. The V and J ends lost 3 bases and 2 bases, in that order; junction bases with no gene match: 12. Looked up from germline, CDR1 is GTSNPN and CDR2 is SVGIG (reference sequence). The CDR3, as DNA: TGTGCCTGGAGAGCCAGGGGGATGCTACAAAACACTGAAGCTTTCTTT. Residues: CAWRARGMLQNTEAFF.

The rearrangement joins TRBV2 to TRBJ2-5; the D gene could be TRBD1 or TRBD2 (5 bases each). CDR1 and CDR2 (germline): SNHLY, FYNNEI. This CDR3 region has 13 residues. V was clipped by 6 bases and J by 7 bases, with 15 bases between them. This CDR3 reads CASRRGYGGTQYF. The CDR3 DNA sequence: TGTGCCAGCAGGAGGGGCTACGGAGGGACCCAGTACTTC. Complete variable domain (other parts from reference TRBV2 and TRBJ2-5): EPEVTQTPSHQVTQMGQEVILRCVPISNHLYFYWYRQILGQKVEFLVSFYNNEISEKSEIFDDQFSVERPDGSNFTLKIRSTKLEDSAMYFCASRRGYGGTQYFGPGTRLLVL.

This sequence joins TRBV2 and TRBJ2-7; D not certain. Germline V gives CDR1 SNHLY, CDR2 FYNNEI. The CDR3 covers 12 residues. The V and J ends lost 3 bases and 2 bases respectively, with 5 bases between them. The CDR3 nucleotides read TGTGCCAGCAGTGAGGAAACCTACGAGCAGTACTTC. Translating gives CASSEETYEQYF.

This chain links TRBV30 with TRBJ1-1; D may be TRBD1 (6 bases). Germline V CDR1 and CDR2: GTSNPN, SVGIG (reference sequence). Trimming removed 0 bases from V and 1 base from J, with 9 bases in between. The CDR3 consists of 14 residues. This chain's CDR3 is CAWSVSGQNTEAFF. CDR3 DNA sequence: TGTGCCTGGAGTGTATCGGGACAGAACACTGAAGCTTTCTTT. Drawing the rest from reference TRBV30 and TRBJ1-1, the complete variable domain is SQTIHQWPATLVQPVGSPLSLECTVEGTSNPNLYWYRQAAGRGLQLLFYSVGIGQISSEVPQNLSASRPQDRQFILSSKKLLLSDSGFYLCAWSVSGQNTEAFFGQGTRLTVV.

This chain links TRBV5-1 with TRBJ1-2, with 8 bases identical to TRBD1. The CDR3 spans 15 residues. J lost 3 bases, V lost 1 base, and 5 bases had no gene match. CDR1 is SGHRS and CDR2 is YFSETQ in the germline V gene. CDR3 region: CASSLTTGEDYGYTF. CDR3 in DNA: TGCGCCAGCAGCTTGACGACAGGGGAGGACTATGGCTACACCTTC.

This clone has more than one count but fewer than ten. Different DNA sequences within this sample yield the same CDR3. The chain has TRBV5-4 and TRBJ2-1; TRBD2 agrees at 12 bases. V shed 3 bases, J shed 7 bases, and the junction held 2 bases outside the gene matches. Germline CDR1 reads SGHNT; CDR2 reads YYREEE (reference sequence). This CDR3 has 14 amino acids. The CDR3 DNA follows: TGTGCCAGCAGCTCGGGGACTAGCGGGAATGAGCAGTTCTTC. This encodes CASSSGTSGNEQFF.

The chain combines TRBV5-1 with TRBJ2-1, with unresolved D. From germline, CDR1 is SGHRS and CDR2 YFSETQ. Trimming shortened V by 4 bases and J by 0 bases, and 14 bases separated the two germline ends. This CDR3 comprises 16 residues. CDR3 region: CASSRSLTSSYNEQFF. The DNA of the CDR3 is TGCGCCAGCAGCCGTAGCCTAACAAGCTCCTACAATGAGCAGTTCTTC.

This clone was picked up a small number of times. This chain connects TRBV5-6 to TRBJ2-1, with D tentatively TRBD1 or TRBD2 (6 bases each). V lost 0 bases and J lost 9, with 16 bases in between. Per germline, CDR1 SGHDT and CDR2 YYEEEE. This CDR3 is built from 15 residues. CDR3: CASSLAVARGGEQFF. In DNA, the CDR3 is TGTGCCAGCAGCTTGGCCGTCGCCAGGGGAGGTGAGCAGTTCTTC. Complete variable domain (other parts from reference TRBV5-6 and TRBJ2-1): DAGVTQSPTHLIKTRGQQVTLRCSPKSGHDTVSWYQQALGQGPQFIFQYYEEEERQRGNFPDRFSGHQFPNYSSELNVNALLLGDSALYLCASSLAVARGGEQFFGPGTRLTVL.

This clone was recorded once. With a far larger clone one base away, a read error is the likely cause. J is TRBJ2-1 and V is TRBV7-3, with D perhaps given as TRBD1 or TRBD2 (5 bases each). Germline CDR1 SGHTA, CDR2 FQGTGA. V lost 2 bases and J lost 9, with 5 bases in between. This CDR3 spans 11 amino acids. CDR3 protein: CASSLGGEQFF. CDR3 coding DNA: TGTGCCAGCAGCTTAGGGGGTGAGCAGTTCTTC.

This clone has only one observation. This chain uses TRBV5-1 with TRBJ2-1; possible D gene TRBD2, 6 bases. The CDR3 length is 16 residues. Germline V gives CDR1 SGHRS, CDR2 YFSETQ. Trimming took off 4 bases at V and 0 bases at J, with 14 bases between the two ends. Written as DNA, the CDR3 is TGCGCCAGCAGCGGGGGGACTGGGACCTCCTACAATGAGCAGTTCTTC. Amino acids: CASSGGTGTSYNEQFF.

The rearrangement uses TRBV4-2 and TRBJ1-1; D gene ambiguous. The V end lost 0 bases, the J end lost 5 bases, and 10 bases lay between the germline ends. CDR1 is LGHNA and CDR2 is YNFKEQ in the germline V gene. This CDR3 contains 14 residues. CDR3 sequence: CASSQDSSRTEAFF. DNA of the CDR3: TGTGCCAGCAGCCAAGATTCCAGTAGGACTGAAGCTTTCTTT.

This clone has more than one count but fewer than ten. CDR3 nucleotide sequence: TGTGCCAGCAGGCAAGGGGGCGGGGAGACCCAGTACTTC. Amino acids: CASRQGGGETQYF. V gene TRBV6-1 combines with J gene TRBJ2-5; 7 bases agree with TRBD1. J was trimmed by 5 bases and V by 6 bases; bases with no gene match: 6. The CDR3 extends over 13 amino acids. In germline, CDR1 is MNHNS, CDR2 SASEGT.

The CDR3 DNA sequence: TGTGCCACCCATCACAGGGCTCACTATGGCTACACCTTC. The encoded protein is CATHHRAHYGYTF. J is TRBJ1-2 and V is TRBV19; D may be TRBD1 (6 bases). The ends were cut back, 10 bases at V and 3 bases at J, with 15 bases in the middle. The CDR3 has 13 residues. CDR1 and CDR2 (germline): LNHDA, SQIVND (reference sequence). The entire variable domain, with the rest obtained from reference TRBV19 and TRBJ1-2, is as follows: DGGITQSPKYLFRKEGQNVTLSCEQNLNHDAMYWYRQDPGQGLRLIYYSQIVNDFQKGDIAEGYSVSREKKESFPLTVTSAQKNPTAFYLCATHHRAHYGYTFGSGTRLTVV.

This clone occurred once. The genes are TRBV30 and TRBJ1-3, with unresolved D. Trimming shortened V by 2 bases and J by 6 bases, and 5 bases separated the two germline ends. This CDR3 contains 11 residues. CDR1 and CDR2 from the germline V gene are GTSNPN and SVGIG (reference sequence). DNA of the CDR3: TGTGCCTGGAGTCTCGCAAACACCATATATTTT. Translation: CAWSLANTIYF.

This clone was counted only a few times. The chain combines TRBV11-2 with TRBJ1-2, with 9 bases fitting TRBD1. Germline CDR1 reads SGHAT; CDR2 reads FQNNGV. V gave up 5 bases and J gave up 8 bases; unmatched junction bases: 12. The CDR3 spans 15 residues. This CDR3 reads CASSLIRTGAQGYTF. CDR3 coding DNA: TGTGCCAGCAGCCTAATCCGGACAGGGGCACAGGGCTACACCTTC.

A single count supports this clone. This chain connects TRBV29-1 to TRBJ1-1; 7 bases align to TRBD1. The CDR3 runs to 14 residues. V shed 5 bases, J shed 3 bases, and the junction held 9 bases outside the gene matches. Germline-derived CDR1 and CDR2 are SQVTM and ANQGSEA. The chain's CDR3 is CSVYPTGLDTEAFF. The CDR3, as DNA: TGCAGCGTTTACCCGACAGGGTTGGACACTGAAGCTTTCTTT.

The CDR3 sequence is CASSPVQGGSYEQYF. The DNA for the CDR3 is TGTGCCAGCAGTCCCGTCCAGGGGGGCTCCTACGAGCAGTACTTC. The V gene is TRBV6-5, the J gene TRBJ2-7; tentatively, D is TRBD1 (7 bases). Germline CDR1 reads MNHEY; CDR2 reads SVGAGI. The CDR3 has 15 residues. Trimming took 5 bases from V and 0 from J, leaving 14 bases between them.

This clone was recorded only once. The chain joins TRBV20-1 to TRBJ2-1; D ambiguous. Germline values: CDR1 DFQATT, CDR2 SNEGSKA (reference sequence). CDR3 length equals 11 residues. V lost 3 bases and J lost 10, with 10 bases in between. The CDR3: CSARANREQFF. Here the CDR3 DNA reads TGCAGTGCTAGGGCAAATAGAGAGCAGTTCTTC.